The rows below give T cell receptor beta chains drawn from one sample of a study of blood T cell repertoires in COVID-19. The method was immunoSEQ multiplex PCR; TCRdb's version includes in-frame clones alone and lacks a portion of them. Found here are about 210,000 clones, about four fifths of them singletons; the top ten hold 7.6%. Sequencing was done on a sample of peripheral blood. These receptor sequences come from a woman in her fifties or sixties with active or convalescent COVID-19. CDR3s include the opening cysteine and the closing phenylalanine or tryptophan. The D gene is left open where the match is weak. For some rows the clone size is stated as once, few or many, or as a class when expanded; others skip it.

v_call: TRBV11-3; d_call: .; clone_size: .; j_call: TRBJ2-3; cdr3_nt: TGTGCCAGCAGCTTCACAGCAGATACGCAGTATTTT; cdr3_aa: CASSFTADTQYF
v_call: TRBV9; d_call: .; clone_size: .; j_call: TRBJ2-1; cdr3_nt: TGTGCCAGCAGCCACGATCTAGCTCGCAATGAGCAGTTCTTC; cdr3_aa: CASSHDLARNEQFF
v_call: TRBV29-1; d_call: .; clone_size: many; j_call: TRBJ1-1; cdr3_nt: TGCAGCCCAGCCGGGGGGGCTGAAGCTTTCTTT; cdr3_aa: CSPAGGAEAFF
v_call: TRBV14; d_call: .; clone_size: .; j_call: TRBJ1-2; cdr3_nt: TGTGCCAGCAGCCATCGGGGGATAGGGGGCTACACCTTC; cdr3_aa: CASSHRGIGGYTF
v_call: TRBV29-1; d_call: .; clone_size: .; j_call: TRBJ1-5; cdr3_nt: TGCAGCGTCGCGGACACGAGCAATCAGCCCCAGCATTTT; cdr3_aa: CSVADTSNQPQHF
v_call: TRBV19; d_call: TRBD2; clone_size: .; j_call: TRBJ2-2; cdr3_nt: TGTGCCAGTAGACCTCTAGCGGCCACCGGGGAGCTGTTTTTT; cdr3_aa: CASRPLAATGELFF
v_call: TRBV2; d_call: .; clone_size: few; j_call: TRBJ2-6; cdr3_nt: TGTGCCAGCAGTGACAGAGAGCAGGCGGGCAGAGCTTTC; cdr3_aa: CASSDREQAGRAF
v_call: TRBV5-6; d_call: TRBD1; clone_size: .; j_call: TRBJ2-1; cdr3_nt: TGTGCCAGCAGCTTGGGAGGGACAGGGTACAATGAGCAGTTCTTC; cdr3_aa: CASSLGGTGYNEQFF
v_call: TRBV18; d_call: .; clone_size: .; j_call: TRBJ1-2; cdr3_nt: TGTGCCAGCTCACCACCTTCGGGGGGAGCTGGCTACACCTTC; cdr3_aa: CASSPPSGGAGYTF
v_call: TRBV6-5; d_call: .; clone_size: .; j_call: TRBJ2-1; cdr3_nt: TGTGCCAGCAGTTACGGGCTAGCGAGACGCAATGAGCAGTTCTTC; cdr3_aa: CASSYGLARRNEQFF
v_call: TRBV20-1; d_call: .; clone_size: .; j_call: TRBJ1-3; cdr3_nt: TGCAGTGCTAGTGACCTAACAGGGACCTCTGGAAACACCATATATTTT; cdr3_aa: CSASDLTGTSGNTIYF
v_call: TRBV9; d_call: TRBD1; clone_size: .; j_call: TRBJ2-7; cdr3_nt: TGTGCCAGCAGCGTAGGGACAGGGATCTACGAGCAGTACTTC; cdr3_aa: CASSVGTGIYEQYF
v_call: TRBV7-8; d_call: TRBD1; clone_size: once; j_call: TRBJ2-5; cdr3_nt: TGTGCCAGCAGCTTAGGGGGAGGGACAGGGCGGCAAGAGACCCAGTACTTC; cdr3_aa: CASSLGGGTGRQETQYF
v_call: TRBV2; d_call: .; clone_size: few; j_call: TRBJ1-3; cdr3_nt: TGTGCCAGCAGTGAACCCAGGTCTGGAAACACCATATATTTT; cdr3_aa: CASSEPRSGNTIYF
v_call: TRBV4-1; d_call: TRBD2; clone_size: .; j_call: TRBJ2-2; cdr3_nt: TGCGCCAGCTCACCACCGGGGGGGACCGGGGAGCTGTTTTTT; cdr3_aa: CASSPPGGTGELFF
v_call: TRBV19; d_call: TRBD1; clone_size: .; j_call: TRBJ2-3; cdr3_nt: TGTGCCAGTACCCCCGGACAGGGCTCCGATACGCAGTATTTT; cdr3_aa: CASTPGQGSDTQYF
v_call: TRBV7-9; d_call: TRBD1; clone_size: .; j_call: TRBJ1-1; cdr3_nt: TGTGCCAGCAGCTTAGCGTATTTGGGACAGGTGAACACTGAAGCTTTCTTT; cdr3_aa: CASSLAYLGQVNTEAFF
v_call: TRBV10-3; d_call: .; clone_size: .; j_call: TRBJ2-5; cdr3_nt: TGTGCCATCAGTGAGTGGGGGGAAGAGACCCAGTACTTC; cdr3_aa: CAISEWGEETQYF
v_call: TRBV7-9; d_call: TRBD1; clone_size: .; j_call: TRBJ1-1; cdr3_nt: TGTGCCAGCAGCTTCCGGGGACAGGGCTACACTGAAGCTTTCTTT; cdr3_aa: CASSFRGQGYTEAFF
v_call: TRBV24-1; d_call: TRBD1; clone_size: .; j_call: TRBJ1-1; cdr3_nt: TGTGCCACACCAGTGGGGCCGGGACAGATGAACACTGAAGCTTTCTTT; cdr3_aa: CATPVGPGQMNTEAFF
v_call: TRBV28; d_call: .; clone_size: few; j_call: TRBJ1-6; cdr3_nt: TGTGCCAGCAGTTTCCCACCGGGGGAACCCTATAATTCACCCCTCCACTTT; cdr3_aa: CASSFPPGEPYNSPLHF
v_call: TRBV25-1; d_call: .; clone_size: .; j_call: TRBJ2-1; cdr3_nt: TGTGCCAGCAGTGAACCCGCCTCCAGGAATGAGCAGTTCTTC; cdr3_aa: CASSEPASRNEQFF
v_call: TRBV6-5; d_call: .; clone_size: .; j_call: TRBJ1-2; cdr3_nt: TGTGCCAGCCGGAGCCGGGACATCGGTAACTATGGCTACACCTTC; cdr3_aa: CASRSRDIGNYGYTF
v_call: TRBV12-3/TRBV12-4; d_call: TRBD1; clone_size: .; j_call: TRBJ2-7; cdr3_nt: TGTGCCAGCAGGTCCCCAGGGGGCGAGCAGTACTTC; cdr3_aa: CASRSPGGEQYF
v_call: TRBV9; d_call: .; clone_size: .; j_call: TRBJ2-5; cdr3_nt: TGTGCCGGGGCTAAGGGAGAGACCCAGTACTTC; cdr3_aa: CAGAKGETQYF
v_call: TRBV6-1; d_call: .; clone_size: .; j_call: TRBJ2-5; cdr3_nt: TGTGCCAGCAGTGAACTCTCAGCGAGAGGTCGGAAGACCCAGTACTTC; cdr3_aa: CASSELSARGRKTQYF
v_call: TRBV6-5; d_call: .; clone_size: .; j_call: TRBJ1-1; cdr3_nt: TGTGCCAGCACTGCAACGCGGGGAACTGAAGCTTTCTTT; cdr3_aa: CASTATRGTEAFF
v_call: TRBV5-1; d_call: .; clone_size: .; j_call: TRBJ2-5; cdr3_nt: TGCGCCAGCAGCTTGGGAGGGGAGGCGGAGACCCAGTACTTC; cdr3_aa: CASSLGGEAETQYF
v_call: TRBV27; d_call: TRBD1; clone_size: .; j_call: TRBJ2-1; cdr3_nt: TGTGCCAGCAGTTTTTCCGGGACAGGGGGTTCCCACAATGAGCAGTTCTTC; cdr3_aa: CASSFSGTGGSHNEQFF
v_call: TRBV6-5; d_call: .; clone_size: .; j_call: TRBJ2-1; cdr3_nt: TGTGCCAGCAGTTACTCAGGGCGGGACAGTGAGCAGTTCTTC; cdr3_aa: CASSYSGRDSEQFF
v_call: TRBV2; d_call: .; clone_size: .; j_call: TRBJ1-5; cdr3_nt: TGTGCCAGCAGTCCCGGGAGGGGTGATCAGCCCCAGCATTTT; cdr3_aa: CASSPGRGDQPQHF
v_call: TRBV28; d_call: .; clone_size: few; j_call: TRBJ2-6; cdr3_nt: TGTGCCAGCAGTTCCGGGGATGGGGCCAACGTCCTGACTTTC; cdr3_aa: CASSSGDGANVLTF
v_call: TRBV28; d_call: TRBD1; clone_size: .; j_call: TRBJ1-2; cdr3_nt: TGTGCCAGCAGTTTTCAGCCCCCGGGACAGGGGGTTAGGGGCTACACCTTC; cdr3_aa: CASSFQPPGQGVRGYTF
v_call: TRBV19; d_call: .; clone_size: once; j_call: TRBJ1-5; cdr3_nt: TGTGCCAGTAGTATAGAGAGGGGCAATCAGCCCCAGCATTTT; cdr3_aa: CASSIERGNQPQHF
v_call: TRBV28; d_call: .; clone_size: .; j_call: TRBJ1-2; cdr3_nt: TGTGCCAGCAGTCTTAACTATGGCTACACCTTC; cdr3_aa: CASSLNYGYTF
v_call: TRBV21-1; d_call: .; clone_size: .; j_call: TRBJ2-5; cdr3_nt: TGTGCCAGCAGACGGACAGTAGAACGAAACTTC; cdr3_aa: CASRRTVERNF
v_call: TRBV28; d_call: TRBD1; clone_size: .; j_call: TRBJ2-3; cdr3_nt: TGTGCCAGCACCCTCCCAGGGGGAGTAACAGATACGCAGTATTTT; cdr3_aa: CASTLPGGVTDTQYF
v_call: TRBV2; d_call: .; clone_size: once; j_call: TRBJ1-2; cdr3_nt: TGTGCCAGCAGCCCCGAGGGTGACTATGGCTACACCTTC; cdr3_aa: CASSPEGDYGYTF
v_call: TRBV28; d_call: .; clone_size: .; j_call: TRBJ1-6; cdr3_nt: TGTGCCAGCAGTTTCCCCGGCGGGTATAATTCACCCCTCCACTTT; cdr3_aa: CASSFPGGYNSPLHF
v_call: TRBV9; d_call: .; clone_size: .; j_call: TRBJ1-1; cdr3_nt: TGTGCCAGCAGCGCTAGCCCTTCGGGTACGAACACTGAAGCTTTCTTT; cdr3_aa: CASSASPSGTNTEAFF
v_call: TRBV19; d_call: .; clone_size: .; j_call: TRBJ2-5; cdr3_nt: TGTGCCAGTAGTAGATCATCCAGGGGAGAGGGGACCCAGTACTTC; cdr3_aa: CASSRSSRGEGTQYF
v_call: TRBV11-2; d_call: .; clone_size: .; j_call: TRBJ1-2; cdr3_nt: TGTGCCAGCAGCCCCCAGGGATTCGGCTATGGCTACACCTTC; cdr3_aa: CASSPQGFGYGYTF
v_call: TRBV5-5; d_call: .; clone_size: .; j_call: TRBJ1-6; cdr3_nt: TGTGCCAGCAGCTCCCCCCGGGAGGGTCTAGCGGCCCTCCACTTT; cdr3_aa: CASSSPREGLAALHF